The present T cell receptor (beta chain) was sequenced within a study of radiotherapy plus CTLA-4 blockade in lung cancer. Focal radiation plus CTLA-4 blockade with ipilimumab was administered to patients who had chemo-refractory metastatic non-small-cell lung cancer. CDR1 MNHEY and CDR2 SMNVEV come from the germline V gene (reference sequence). The CDR3 spans 14 residues. V was cut by 3 bases and J by 4 bases, with 12 bases left in between. Sequencing used immunoSEQ multiplex PCR; TCRdb keeps in-frame clones, though not all of them. The sample lists approximately 41,000 clones, more than 60% occurring once.

Sequenced material: peripheral blood, taken from a patient treated with radiotherapy plus ipilimumab. The sequence was collected from a human donor with non-small cell lung cancer who had stable disease on radiotherapy plus ipilimumab. The chain is built from TRBV27 and TRBJ2-5; a possible D gene is TRBD2 (5 bases). CDR3 amino acids: CASSFAGVGETQYF. The CDR3 coding sequence is TGTGCCAGCAGTTTCGCCGGGGTGGGAGAGACCCAGTACTTC.